Many counts were recorded for the clone carrying this TCR beta chain. Its specificity is unknown. Breast cancer patients provided tissue from their axillary draining lymph nodes. The data originate from a study of breast tumors, draining lymph nodes, adjacent tissues. General study points: Compared with lymph nodes, tumors were less diverse; compared with nontumor tissue, more.

Unmatched junction bases numbered 5, after V lost 4 bases and J lost 3 bases. This CDR3 spans 14 amino acids. Germline loops: CDR1 MNHEY, CDR2 SVGAGI. TCRdb independently ran MiXCR on the multiplex PCR reads; one entry per CDR3 protein. This repertoire shows approximately 130,000 distinct CDR3 sequences, 21% found once; its top ten account for about 2%. V and J are TRBV6-5 and TRBJ2-7, with 8 bases lining up with TRBD2. The sequenced sample consisted of axillary lymph node tissue. This TCR derives from a female donor with breast cancer. Some clones in this sample may be carry-over from other donors' samples. The CDR3 DNA reads as TGTGCCAGCAGTTTTCAGGCGGGGGGCTACGAGCAGTACTTC. This encodes CASSFQAGGYEQYF.